Here is one TCR beta chain with its context. With V trimmed by 5 bases and J by 5 bases, 12 bases remained unmatched. This CDR3 region has 16 residues. Germline V gene lookup returns CDR1 LNHDA and CDR2 SQIVND (reference sequence). The data were obtained in a study of blood T cell repertoires in COVID-19. Across the study: Spain, Italy and the United States supplied samples that represented acute and convalescent COVID-19. The cDNA or gDNA used as material had been derived from T cells, B-cell-depleted T cells, or PBMCs.

The authors' processing: Estimation of nucleated cell counts was performed using reference gene primer amplification. Sequenced by immunoSEQ multiplex PCR; TCRdb stores in-frame clones only, minus some. V, J and clone size reflect that table, while D and trimming were determined from the DNA. The table shows roughly 80,000 clones, with approximately 88% occurring only once. Source material: peripheral blood. The sequence derives from a woman older than 75 with active or convalescent COVID-19. The V call is TRBV19, the J call TRBJ2-3, with 8 bases lining up with TRBD2. CDR3 in DNA: TGTGCCAGTAGTCCATCAAGCGGGGGTCGCGGAGATACGCAGTATTTT. It is translated as CASSPSSGGRGDTQYF.